This T cell receptor (beta chain) derives from a study of CD8 T cells in ankylosing spondylitis. Library preparation for TCR beta used quantitative 5'-RACE with molecular barcodes. TCRdb redid the calling of the 5' RACE reads with MiXCR, one entry per CDR3 protein. The data contain 250,000 to 300,000 distinct CDR3 sequences, about 20% of them seen just once; the ten biggest clones take up about 8.2%. About this clonotype itself: As yet, its antigen is unknown.

Deletions cut 0 bases from V and 0 bases from J, with 10 bases between. The CDR3 covers 16 residues. Germline values: CDR1 SGHRS, CDR2 YFSETQ. Study-wide points: A motif of roughly 8 highly homologous TCR beta variants was seen as apparently characteristic of ankylosing spondylitis blood. Reports of some motif variants in reactive arthritis synovial fluid and blood predate this one. Clones linked to the disease showed a CD8+ phenotype. They occurred at relatively low frequencies in peripheral blood.

The rearrangement joins TRBV5-1 to TRBJ1-5; D call uncertain. The sequence was obtained from a male donor with ankylosing spondylitis or in good health (not recorded which). The specimen was blood, either unsorted or a sorted T cell fraction (not recorded which). This chain's CDR3 is CASSLGAANSNQPQHF. The CDR3 DNA sequence: TGCGCCAGCAGCTTGGGGGCAGCCAATAGCAATCAGCCCCAGCATTTT.